This T cell receptor (beta chain) appears in the sequencing data of a study of regulatory T cells in long-lasting Graves disease (dated by TCRdb to the early 2020s). A note on the overall study: Antithyroid drugs had been taken for less than 3 months by newly diagnosed Graves' disease patients. TCR sequencing covered some 13 persistent and some 20 newly diagnosed Graves' disease patients, about 35 samples in total. The study was conducted in China and was registered as a clinical trial. This study used TCR sequencing and RNA sequencing of peripheral blood to compare persistent Graves' disease patients against newly diagnosed Graves' disease patients.

This clonotype was counted many times. Its antigen is unknown. No base quality values were provided; no much bigger clone lies one nucleotide off. The library was produced with multiplex PCR. The reads were generated on an Illumina HiSeq 4000. To build TCR beta libraries, CDR3 regions were amplified by Arm-PCR using iRepertoire HTBI primers. Before sequencing, the PCR products underwent gel purification. The study's own analysis went as follows. A total of roughly 67 TRBV and 14 TRBJ segments were identified across samples and were used for gene usage analysis of CDR3 amino acid clonotypes. Filtered high-quality paired reads were merged into contigs using COPE and FqMerger. Contigs were aligned with BLAST to IMGT TRBV, TRBD and TRBJ reference genes, and CDR3 was defined per IMGT. Highly expanded clones were defined as clonotypes with a frequency above 0.1%. Shannon entropy was used to measure repertoire diversity, and the Gini coefficient was used to measure V-J evenness. A clonotype was considered public if more than one individual shared it. The public reads were run again by TCRdb, first through fastp at Q25 and then through MiXCR, and only productive beta chains were kept. Each CDR3 protein gets just one entry, which takes the most common genes and DNA from the rows behind it. TCRdb's processing, not the authors' own work, is the source of the V and J calls. Counted in this sample were almost 450,000 distinct CDR3 sequences; about 17% of them appeared once. The ten top clones hold approximately 11% of the sample.

The germline V end is reduced by 1 base and the J end by 1 base; junction bases left unmatched: 2. Based on the germline V gene, the CDR1 and CDR2 sequences are SNHLY and FYNNEI. The cysteine opens and the phenylalanine closes a CDR3 of 16 amino acids. This entry keeps only the CDR3 DNA: 48 bases, framed from base 1. Points the paper makes about the study in general: TRBV28, TRBJ1-2 and TRBJ2-5 were preferentially used in persistent disease, while TRBV20-1 and TRBJ2-1 were favored in newly diagnosed disease. The authors noted that the small sample size was a limitation that may lower accuracy. A larger number of public clonotypes was shared among persistent patients (approximately 3,000) than among newly diagnosed patients (more than 850). Only the TCR beta chain was sequenced and analyzed. Compared with newly diagnosed patients, patients with persistent Graves' disease had lower TCR Shannon entropy and fewer highly expanded clones, which suggests clonal expansion. Only peripheral blood was studied, because thyroid tissue, the primary lesion, was inaccessible.

Reading the label with the study, this specimen's time point is: newly diagnosed GD, antithyroid drugs for less than 3 months. For both TCR sequencing and RNA sequencing, RNA was extracted from PBMCs using TRIzol. Graves' disease was diagnosed according to American Thyroid Association guidelines. Patients for the study were recruited at an endocrinology department in Xi'an, China. Each patient gave approximately 10 milliliters of peripheral blood, collected in an EDTA anticoagulant tube. Ficoll Paque Plus density gradient separation was used to isolate PBMCs, and no further T cell sorting was performed. An Agilent 2100 Bioanalyzer and agarose gel were used to check RNA quality, while a NanoDrop 2000 measured RNA concentration. The same sample was also used in a study of T cells in Graves' hyperthyroidism and ophthalmopathy. According to the second study: A patient counted as having stable Graves' hyperthyroidism if no progression to ophthalmopathy occurred over 18 months of follow-up. Hyperthyroidism patients were newly diagnosed, with disease duration under 2 months, and aged 18 to 65 years. Exclusion was applied to patients with uncontrolled infections, other autoimmune diseases, pregnancy or lactation. Diagnoses were based on clinical symptoms, serum thyroxine and TRAb, thyroid ultrasound and orbital computed tomography. The TCR CDR3 was subjected to a first round of RT-PCR using the HTBI primer set and the Qiagen OneStep RT-PCR kit. Most expanded thyroid clonotypes (frequency above 0.001) were also detected in blood, a finding suggesting that blood repertoires may reflect thyroid immune responses. In cross-validation, a model built on a 13 V-J signature told ophthalmopathy apart from stable hyperthyroidism with under 90% sensitivity and around 83% specificity, and in testing the same model reached 80%/75%. During validation, the model predicted progression to ophthalmopathy a median of roughly six months ahead of onset, with roughly 65% sensitivity and roughly 72% specificity. To identify distinguishing TCR V-J signatures, a discovery cohort of roughly 100 patients was used, comprising approximately 40 with Graves' ophthalmopathy and around 60 with stable Graves' hyperthyroidism. Prospective prediction of ophthalmopathy was tested in an independent validation cohort of 18 to 20 hyperthyroidism patients and 15 to 17 patients who later progressed to ophthalmopathy. The approximately 95 discovery patients were divided at random into training and test sets in a 7:3 ratio. Thyroid tissue and blood T-cell repertoires from six Graves' hyperthyroidism patients were also compared in the study. Following sampling, methimazole starting at 30 mg daily was given to hyperthyroidism patients, and high-dose intravenous methylprednisolone was given to ophthalmopathy patients. Libraries were constructed in a second round of multiplex PCR, after which size selection and purification were performed. The libraries were sequenced on an Illumina HiSeq2000 using paired-end 100 bp reads. Raw data were processed with SOAPnuke, discarding reads with adapters, uncalled bases, mean Phred below 15, or no exact constant-primer or identifier match. High-quality paired reads were merged with COPE v1.2.5, and unique nucleotide sequences were defined as clonotypes. Clonotypes were aligned to IMGT TRBV, TRBD and TRBJ reference segments using MiTCR v1.1. Analysis was restricted to V-J combinations with a frequency above 0.0001, which covered about 99% of repertoires. A TCS score was defined as the ratio between F50 (clonal expansion) and ExV (chaos), using BLOSUM62-based TCRdist between CDR3 peptides within each V-J. Welch's t-statistics and random forest reduced 500 to 650 V-J features to roughly 13, which were used in a naive Bayes classifier (R e1071). No statistical method was used to set the sample size in advance, and investigators knew the group allocation. According to the paper, TCR Vbeta CDR3 sequencing was carried out on 135 peripheral blood samples, which came from fewer than 50 ophthalmopathy, 80 or so hyperthyroidism and approximately 17 progressor patients.

The sequencing here drew on peripheral blood mononuclear cells (PBMCs), taken at new diagnosis, from a patient treated with antithyroid drugs. This receptor was taken from a young woman with Graves disease. Donor details come from another sample of the same person, matched by shared clones. The chain was built from TRBV2 and TRBJ2-3; 10 nucleotides in the junction match TRBD2. Here is the DNA: TGTGCCAGCAGTGAAGACGGGACTAGCGGCACAGATACGCAGTATTTT. This encodes CASSEDGTSGTDTQYF.